This T cell receptor beta chain was recovered during a study of early T cells in non-severe SARS-CoV-2 infection. Overall study context: Alpha and beta chains were unpaired, from unsorted whole-blood bulk RNA. The study's findings and limits: Lookups in VDJdb leaned toward anti-spike CD8 responses and missed private and CD4 specificities.

This clonotype was seen at least ten times. The antigen is unknown. Individual cDNA molecules were tagged with unique molecular identifiers. Each CDR3 protein gets one entry after TCRdb re-called the 5' RACE reads with MiXCR. The sample has under 85,000 distinct CDR3 sequences, roughly 15% seen once. Germline assignment: CDR1 SGHVS and CDR2 FQNEAQ. The CDR3 spans 14 residues. Trimming pared 0 bases from V and 5 bases from J, leaving 10 bases between. Sequenced material: whole blood, taken at baseline. This TCR came from an adult who was a healthcare worker with PCR-confirmed SARS-CoV-2 infection or an uninfected control (not recorded which). The chain is built from TRBV7-8 and TRBJ2-5, with D tentatively TRBD1 (6 bases). CDR3: CASSLAQRGETQYF. DNA for the CDR3: TGTGCCAGCAGCTTAGCGCAGAGGGGGGAGACCCAGTACTTC.